Listed below are T cell receptor beta chains from one sample, sequenced in a study of beta chain features in type 1 diabetes. Repertoires were generated with immunoSEQ multiplex PCR, while TCRdb's copy carries only in-frame clones and drops some. The sample shows 140,000 to 150,000 clones, approximately 52% of them seen only once. Sequencing was done on a sample of Tregs from blood. The receptors shown here come from a man aged 18 to 30 in good health. CDR3s include the opening cysteine and the closing phenylalanine or tryptophan. A D gene is named only where the DNA matches it firmly. Only part of the rows carry a size: once, few, many, or a class if the clone is expanded.

V	D	size	J	CDR3	DNA
TRBV7-2	-	-	TRBJ1-6	CASSKLRESPLHF	TGTGCCAGCAGCAAACTCAGGGAATCACCCCTCCACTTT
TRBV15	TRBD1	-	TRBJ2-3	CATSRVDRGPGDTQYF	TGTGCCACCAGCAGAGTTGACAGGGGCCCTGGGGATACGCAGTATTTT
TRBV30	TRBD1	-	TRBJ1-2	CAWVPPGQGVGGYTF	TGTGCCTGGGTTCCCCCGGGACAGGGGGTTGGAGGCTACACCTTC
TRBV4-2	TRBD2	-	TRBJ2-7	CASSQDGTSFEQYF	TGTGCCAGCAGCCAAGATGGGACTAGCTTCGAGCAGTACTTC
TRBV7-9	TRBD2	-	TRBJ2-3	CASSSGGGNTQYF	TGTGCCAGCAGCTCCGGCGGGGGAAATACGCAGTATTTT
TRBV5-1	TRBD2	-	TRBJ2-5	CASSLASSGGSETQYF	TGCGCCAGCAGCTTGGCCTCTAGCGGGGGTTCAGAGACCCAGTACTTC
TRBV28	-	-	TRBJ2-3	CATEPQYTQYF	TGTGCCACAGAGCCACAGTACACGCAGTATTTT
TRBV5-1	-	few	TRBJ2-1	CASSLVRGSDSYNEQFF	TGCGCCAGCAGCTTGGTGAGGGGGAGTGACTCCTACAATGAGCAGTTCTTC
TRBV9	-	few	TRBJ2-5	CASSEDFIRGETQYF	TGTGCCAGCAGCGAGGACTTCATCCGCGGGGAGACCCAGTACTTC
TRBV9	TRBD2	-	TRBJ2-1	CASSARLAGGNEQFF	TGTGCCAGCAGCGCCCGACTAGCGGGAGGCAATGAGCAGTTCTTC
TRBV6-5	-	-	TRBJ2-6	CASSYRPGSGANVLTF	TGTGCCAGCAGTTACCGTCCAGGGTCCGGGGCCAACGTCCTGACTTTC
TRBV19	TRBD1	few	TRBJ1-2	CASNPGQAIYGYTF	TGTGCCAGTAACCCCGGACAGGCGATCTATGGCTACACCTTC
TRBV30	TRBD2	few	TRBJ2-1	CAWSVTLGLAGVKEQFF	TGTGCCTGGAGTGTCACCTTGGGACTAGCGGGAGTAAAGGAGCAGTTCTTC
TRBV7-9	TRBD2	-	TRBJ2-3	CASSFPRGQRGYTDTQYF	TGTGCCAGCAGCTTTCCCCGGGGGCAGCGGGGGTACACAGATACGCAGTATTTT
TRBV2	-	few	TRBJ2-3	CASGRGTDTQYF	TGTGCCAGTGGACGGGGGACAGATACGCAGTATTTT
TRBV5-4	TRBD1	-	TRBJ2-5	CASSAKRTGEETQYF	TGTGCCAGCAGCGCGAAAAGGACAGGGGAGGAGACCCAGTACTTC
TRBV9	-	-	TRBJ2-2	CASSGINGRTGELFF	TGTGCCAGCAGCGGCATAAATGGTCGGACCGGGGAGCTGTTTTTT
TRBV28	-	few	TRBJ2-1	CASSSLLRYEQFF	TGTGCCAGCAGTTCTCTTCTACGGTATGAGCAGTTCTTC
TRBV28	-	few	TRBJ2-2	CASQGRTGELFF	TGTGCCAGCCAGGGTCGCACCGGGGAGCTGTTTTTT
TRBV25-1	TRBD1	-	TRBJ1-1	CASSELWGRGRTEAFF	TGTGCCAGCAGTGAATTGTGGGGCAGGGGGAGAACTGAAGCTTTCTTT
TRBV7-2	-	-	TRBJ1-1	CASSTTGPTEAFF	TGTGCCAGCAGCACCACAGGTCCCACTGAAGCTTTCTTT
TRBV5-4	TRBD2	-	TRBJ2-7	CASSRSGRSSYEQYF	TGTGCCAGCAGCCGAAGCGGGAGGTCCAGCTACGAGCAGTACTTC
TRBV10-3	-	-	TRBJ2-1	CAISEPRGSYNEQFF	TGTGCCATCAGTGAGCCTAGGGGCTCCTACAATGAGCAGTTCTTC
TRBV18	TRBD1	-	TRBJ1-3	CASSPTGGTGSGNTIYF	TGTGCCAGCTCACCTACCGGCGGGACAGGGTCCGGAAACACCATATATTTT
TRBV5-5	TRBD2	-	TRBJ2-7	CASSSLAGGIYEQYF	TGTGCCAGCAGCTCCCTAGCGGGAGGGATCTACGAGCAGTACTTC
TRBV27	-	-	TRBJ1-2	CASSSGVGRYGYTF	TGTGCCAGCAGTTCAGGGGTGGGAAGGTATGGCTACACCTTC
TRBV7-9	-	-	TRBJ1-2	CASSLDAGVGYGYTF	TGTGCCAGCAGCTTAGATGCAGGGGTGGGGTATGGCTACACCTTC
TRBV18	-	-	TRBJ1-1	CASSSTVLNTEAFF	TGTGCCAGCTCGTCGACAGTACTGAACACTGAAGCTTTCTTT
TRBV28	TRBD1	-	TRBJ1-1	CASSLLGRQGARTEAFF	TGTGCCAGCAGTTTATTAGGCCGACAGGGGGCAAGGACTGAAGCTTTCTTT
TRBV11-2	TRBD1	-	TRBJ1-1	CASSLEGTGFGEAFF	TGTGCCAGCAGCTTGGAGGGGACAGGTTTCGGTGAAGCTTTCTTT
TRBV19	TRBD1	-	TRBJ2-2	CASSGQGATGELFF	TGTGCCAGTAGTGGGCAGGGGGCGACCGGGGAGCTGTTTTTT
TRBV19	-	few	TRBJ1-1	CASRVLGQGLEAFF	TGTGCCAGTAGAGTCCTCGGGCAGGGGCTTGAAGCTTTCTTT
TRBV19	-	-	TRBJ2-2	CASSIGVGQGWSGELFF	TGTGCCAGTAGTATAGGAGTGGGGCAGGGGTGGTCCGGGGAGCTGTTTTTT
TRBV14	TRBD2	-	TRBJ2-7	CASSQDSASGGTRQYF	TGTGCCAGCAGCCAAGATTCGGCTAGCGGGGGGACGCGGCAGTACTTC
TRBV5-4	TRBD2	few	TRBJ2-3	CASSFGLAGGMADTQYF	TGTGCCAGCAGCTTCGGACTAGCGGGAGGAATGGCAGATACGCAGTATTTT